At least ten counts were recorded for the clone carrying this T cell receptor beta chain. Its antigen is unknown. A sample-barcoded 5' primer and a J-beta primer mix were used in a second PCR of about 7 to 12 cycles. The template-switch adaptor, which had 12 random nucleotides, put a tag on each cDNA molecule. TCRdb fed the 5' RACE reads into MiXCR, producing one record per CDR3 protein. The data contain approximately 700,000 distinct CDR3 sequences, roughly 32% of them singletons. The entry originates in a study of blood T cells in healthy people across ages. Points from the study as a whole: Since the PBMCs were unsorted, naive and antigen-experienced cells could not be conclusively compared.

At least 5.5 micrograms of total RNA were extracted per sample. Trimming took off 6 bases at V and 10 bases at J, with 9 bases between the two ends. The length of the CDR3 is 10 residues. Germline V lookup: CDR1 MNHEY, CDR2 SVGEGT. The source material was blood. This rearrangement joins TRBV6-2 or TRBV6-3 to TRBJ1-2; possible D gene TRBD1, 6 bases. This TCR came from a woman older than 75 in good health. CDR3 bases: TGTGCCAGCAGGGACAGCCACTACACCTTC. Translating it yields CASRDSHYTF.